One and the same sample provided the 26 T cell receptor beta chains below, sequenced in a study of a mutant IDH1 vaccine in newly diagnosed glioma. Their specific antigens are unknown. Regarding time point: week 23, last vaccination. Mutant IDH1 20-mer peptide, at 300 ug, made up each vaccine dose, with topical imiquimod. The data were produced by immunoSEQ multiplex PCR, yet TCRdb's version contains in-frame clones alone and is incomplete. The repertoire holds about 43,000 clones, with about 88% as singletons. The material sequenced was PBMCs, taken from a glioma patient whose treatment included an IDH1 peptide vaccine. These receptors came from a woman aged 18-29 years with glioma. Some clones in this sample may be carry-over from other donors' samples.

The count of this clone is one. The V and J genes are TRBV10-1 and TRBJ1-3; unclear D gene. The germline V gene encodes CDR1 WNHNN and CDR2 SYGVQD (reference sequence). Trimming took off 7 bases at V and 4 bases at J, with 14 bases between the two ends. The CDR3 extends over 14 amino acids. The chain's CDR3 is CASTPNTVGNTIYF. CDR3 nucleotide sequence: TGCGCCAGCACACCGAACACGGTGGGAAACACCATATATTTT.

The gene calls are TRBV6-5 and TRBJ2-5; 9 bases agree with TRBD2. The CDR3 has 15 residues. The germline V gene has CDR1 MNHEY and CDR2 SVGAGI. The V segment lost 5 bases and the J segment 7 bases; nucleotides outside the gene matches: 11. This CDR3 reads CASSRGRTSAGTQYF. Written as DNA, the CDR3 is TGTGCCAGCAGTAGGGGCCGGACTAGCGCAGGGACCCAGTACTTC.

This clone was detected only a few times. This chain connects TRBV30 to TRBJ1-4; D is unresolved. Trimming removed 3 bases from V and 2 bases from J, with 4 bases in between. Looked up from germline, CDR1 is GTSNPN and CDR2 is SVGIG (reference sequence). There are 12 residues in the CDR3. The CDR3 region has the DNA TGTGCCTGGAGAGGGACTAATGAAAAACTGTTTTTT. Protein product: CAWRGTNEKLFF.

The genes are TRBV19 and TRBJ1-2, with 8 bases fitting TRBD1. Germline assignment: CDR1 LNHDA and CDR2 SQIVND (reference sequence). The CDR3 is 13 residues long. V shed 6 bases, J shed 5 bases, and the junction held 5 bases outside the gene matches. DNA for the CDR3: TGTGCCAGTAGCCCAGGGACAGGTTATGGCTACACCTTC. This encodes CASSPGTGYGYTF.

The chain couples TRBV2 to TRBJ1-2, with 7 bases lining up with TRBD1. Germline CDR1 and CDR2: SNHLY and FYNNEI. With 5 bases clipped from V and 2 bases from J, the junction kept 2 bases outside the gene matches. The CDR3 covers 13 residues. CDR3 amino acids: CASSPTGNYGYTF. The CDR3 coding sequence is TGTGCCAGCAGTCCGACAGGGAACTATGGCTACACCTTC.

The rearrangement links TRBV2 to TRBJ2-1, with D unclear. This CDR3 contains 14 residues. CDR1 is SNHLY and CDR2 is FYNNEI in the germline V gene. The V gene lost 4 bases and the J gene lost 7 bases, with 14 bases spanning the gap. CDR3 sequence reads: CASSARLVRNEQFF. As DNA, the CDR3 is TGTGCCAGCAGTGCGCGGCTAGTAAGGAATGAGCAGTTCTTC.

The J gene is TRBJ2-7, the V gene TRBV4-3; D is ambiguous. Germline V CDR1 and CDR2: LGHNA, YSLEER. Deletions cut 1 base from V and 4 bases from J, with 11 bases between. The CDR3 covers 14 residues. The CDR3 spells CASSQGHMEYEQYF. The CDR3 coding sequence is TGCGCCAGCAGCCAAGGCCACATGGAGTACGAGCAGTACTTC.

This chain connects TRBV7-3 to TRBJ2-1, with no clear D. The germline V and J ends were trimmed by 1 base and 4 bases, with 11 bases remaining between them. This CDR3 is built from 15 residues. Germline CDR1 reads SGHTA; CDR2 reads FQGTGA. The DNA of the CDR3 is TGTGCCAGCAGCTTAAGCTGGGCCCTGTACAATGAGCAGTTCTTC. Protein: CASSLSWALYNEQFF.

V is TRBV29-1 and J is TRBJ1-4; no reliable D call. Germline CDR1 reads SQVTM; CDR2 reads ANQGSEA. Between the trimmed V and J ends, which lost 6 bases and 0 bases, there was a span of 11 bases. CDR3 length equals 14 residues. DNA for the CDR3: TGCAGCGTCCAGGACGGTTCAACTAATGAAAAACTGTTTTTT. Translation gives CSVQDGSTNEKLFF.

This clone was observed a few times. The chain is built from TRBV19 and TRBJ1-1; no reliable D call. The CDR3 spans 13 residues. V lost 4 bases, J lost 0 bases, and 6 bases lay in between. Per germline, CDR1 LNHDA and CDR2 SQIVND (reference sequence). This CDR3 is CASSSSLNTEAFF. CDR3 in DNA: TGTGCCAGTAGTAGCAGCCTGAACACTGAAGCTTTCTTT.

The chain carries TRBV19 and TRBJ2-2, with a possible D match to TRBD1 (6 bases). Per the germline V gene, CDR1 is LNHDA and CDR2 is SQIVND (reference sequence). This CDR3 is built from 20 residues. Trimming took off 5 bases at V and 0 bases at J, with 25 bases between the two ends. In nucleotides, the CDR3 is TGTGCCAGTAGTTCGAATCCATCCCTCGCGGACAGCTCGAACACCGGGGAGCTGTTTTTT. It specifies CASSSNPSLADSSNTGELFF.

The chain couples TRBV7-2 to TRBJ2-7; D possibly corresponds to TRBD1 (7 bases). From germline, CDR1 is SGHTA and CDR2 FQGNSA. V was shortened by 5 bases and J by 4 bases, with 18 bases between the two germline ends. The CDR3 covers 15 residues. As DNA, the CDR3 is TGTGCCAGCAGCCAGGCAGGGGGGCCCCCTTACGAGCAGTACTTC. Amino acid sequence: CASSQAGGPPYEQYF.

CDR3 sequence: CSASTPAEQYF. The DNA of the CDR3 is TGCAGTGCCTCGACACCCGCCGAGCAGTACTTC. V usage is TRBV20-1 and J usage is TRBJ2-7; D not certain. Germline assignment: CDR1 DFQATT and CDR2 SNEGSKA (reference sequence). CDR3 length: 11 residues. V lost 6 bases, J lost 6 bases, and 12 bases lay in between.

The gene calls are TRBV25-1 and TRBJ2-5; D is ambiguous. This CDR3 has 14 amino acids. The germline V gene has CDR1 MGHDK and CDR2 SYGVNS. V lost 3 bases and J lost 3, with 11 bases in between. The CDR3 nucleotides are TGTGCCAGCAGTGATAGGTATCAAAAAGAGACCCAGTACTTC. Amino acid sequence: CASSDRYQKETQYF.

The genes are TRBV6-1 and TRBJ2-5, with 12 bases that match TRBD2. The CDR3 length is 19 residues. CDR1 is MNHNS, CDR2 SASEGT, per germline. V was pared by 1 base and J by 4 bases, with 13 bases of the junction left unmatched. CDR3 sequence reads: CASSEGIGLAGSRGETQYF. In nucleotides, the CDR3 is TGTGCCAGCAGTGAAGGGATAGGACTAGCGGGGTCGCGGGGAGAGACCCAGTACTTC.

V is TRBV5-1 and J is TRBJ1-2; no clear D. This CDR3 is 15 amino acids long. V shed 0 bases and J shed 4 bases, with 13 bases lying between them. Germline V gene lookup returns CDR1 SGHRS and CDR2 YFSETQ. The CDR3 loop reads CASSLGGLGFYGYTF. Written as DNA, the CDR3 is TGCGCCAGCAGCTTGGGTGGTTTGGGCTTCTATGGCTACACCTTC.

V usage is TRBV5-1 and J usage is TRBJ2-7, with TRBD2 matching 8 bases. Germline-derived CDR1 and CDR2 are SGHRS and YFSETQ. Trimming removed 6 bases from V and 5 bases from J; junction bases left unmatched: 16. The CDR3 totals 16 residues. The CDR3 bases are TGCGCCAGCAAAAGCTTGGGGCCAGCGGGAGACAACGAGCAGTACTTC. This translates into CASKSLGPAGDNEQYF.

This clone was detected once. The CDR3 bases are TGTGCCAGCAGCTACTTGACAGGAGTAGGGACCCAGTACTTC. Amino acid sequence: CASSYLTGVGTQYF. The rearrangement joins TRBV11-3 to TRBJ2-5; D may be TRBD1 (6 bases). Germline CDR1 reads SGHNT; CDR2 reads YENEEA. V was pared by 4 bases and J by 7 bases, with 16 bases between. The CDR3 has 14 residues. The full variable domain, its missing parts supplied by reference TRBV11-3 and TRBJ2-5, is EAGVVQSPRYKIIEKKQPVAFWCNPISGHNTLYWYLQNLGQGPELLIRYENEEAVDDSQLPKDRFSAERLKGVDSTLKIQPAELGDSAVYLCASSYLTGVGTQYFGPGTRLLVL.

The chain uses TRBV2 and TRBJ2-6; perhaps TRBD1 as D (5 bases). The CDR3 runs to 16 residues. V was shortened by 2 bases and J by 4 bases, with 12 bases between the two germline ends. Per germline, CDR1 SNHLY and CDR2 FYNNEI. The CDR3 DNA follows: TGTGCCAGCAGTGAAACGTCAGGGTGGGGGGCCAACGTCCTGACTTTC. It yields the protein CASSETSGWGANVLTF.

The genes are TRBV5-1 and TRBJ1-2; D gene uncertain. There are 14 residues in the CDR3. Trimming stripped 0 bases from V and 2 bases from J, with 8 bases between. The germline CDR1 and CDR2 sequences are SGHRS and YFSETQ. DNA of the CDR3: TGCGCCAGCAGCTTGGATGCGGCGAACTATGGCTACACCTTC. Protein product: CASSLDAANYGYTF.

The V call is TRBV7-9, the J call TRBJ1-1, with TRBD1 matching over 8 bases. Germline CDR1 and CDR2: SEHNR and FQNEAQ (reference sequence). With 5 bases clipped from V and 10 bases from J, the junction kept 18 bases outside the gene matches. This CDR3 spans 16 amino acids. The CDR3 DNA sequence: TGTGCCAGCAGCGGGGCCTCCGGGACAGGCCTTACCGGAGCTTTCTTT. Translated: CASSGASGTGLTGAFF.

The chain carries TRBV12-5 and TRBJ2-7, with 10 bases identical to TRBD1. The CDR3 totals 15 residues. V lost 4 bases and J lost 6; bases outside the gene matches: 9. Germline assignment: CDR1 LGHNT and CDR2 FRNRAP. This CDR3 reads CASGSWDRGRSEQYF. The CDR3 nucleotides are TGTGCTAGTGGTTCTTGGGACAGGGGACGGAGCGAGCAGTACTTC.

The chain has TRBV5-1 and TRBJ2-5; TRBD1 or TRBD2 may be the D gene (7 bases each). The length of the CDR3 is 16 residues. Germline V gene sequence: CDR1 SGHRS, CDR2 YFSETQ. With 2 bases removed from V and 3 bases from J, the gap between germline ends came to 17 bases. The CDR3, as DNA: TGCGCCAGCAGCTTCAGGGGGTCTAGCGGTGAAGAGACCCAGTACTTC. This encodes CASSFRGSSGEETQYF.

V gene TRBV4-3 combines with J gene TRBJ1-1; D gene uncertain. In germline, CDR1 is LGHNA, CDR2 YSLEER. The CDR3 has 14 residues. V was pared by 1 base and J by 4 bases, with 10 bases between. The chain's CDR3 is CASSQGSVGTEAFF. The CDR3 DNA is TGCGCCAGCAGCCAAGGTTCGGTAGGCACTGAAGCTTTCTTT.

The chain's CDR3 is CASSRDRGLHGELFF. CDR3 DNA sequence: TGTGCCAGCAGCCGGGACAGGGGGCTCCACGGGGAGCTGTTTTTT. The chain recombines TRBV14 with TRBJ2-2; 12 bases fit TRBD1. V lost 4 bases to trimming and J lost 7 bases; unmatched junction nucleotides: 4. Per germline, CDR1 SGHDN and CDR2 FVKESK. The CDR3 consists of 15 residues.

The chain uses TRBV9 and TRBJ2-2; maybe TRBD2 (7 bases). Trimming shortened V by 4 bases and J by 5 bases, and 18 bases separated the two germline ends. In germline, CDR1 is SGDLS, CDR2 YYNGEE. This CDR3 spans 16 amino acids. The CDR3: CASSPPRGAGTGELFF. The CDR3 coding sequence is TGTGCCAGCAGCCCCCCTCGGGGGGCGGGAACCGGGGAGCTGTTTTTT.